This TCR beta chain was sequenced during a study of blood T cell repertoires in COVID-19. The data were produced by immunoSEQ multiplex PCR, yet TCRdb's version contains in-frame clones alone and is incomplete. The sample carries under 100,000 clones, approximately 92% recorded once. Germline CDR1 LGHNA, CDR2 YSLEER. V gave up 0 bases and J gave up 0 bases, with 18 bases separating them. This CDR3 is built from 20 residues. Material for sequencing was peripheral blood. The rearrangement joins TRBV4-3 to TRBJ2-6; unclear D gene. The receptor's source is a woman aged 55 to 70 with active COVID-19. CDR3 sequence reads: CASSQELVASYRSGANVLTF. In nucleotides, the CDR3 is TGCGCCAGCAGCCAAGAATTGGTAGCCAGTTACCGCTCTGGGGCCAACGTCCTGACTTTC.